What follows are 32 T cell receptor beta chains derived from one specimen sequenced in a study of shared clonotypes between healthy human individuals. Assay used: immunoSEQ multiplex PCR; TCRdb lists only in-frame clones, some missing. The profile shows 2.3 million or so clones, 80% to 95% of them singletons. Material: naive CD4+ T cells from PBMCs. As to subset: CD45RA+ positively selected. These receptors were taken from a man aged 18 to 29 in good health. Some clones in this sample may be carry-over from other donors' samples.

The chain is built from TRBV7-9 and TRBJ2-7; D not resolved. V was pared by 4 bases and J by 2 bases, with 21 bases between. The CDR3 loop spans 17 amino acids. Germline V gene sequence: CDR1 SEHNR, CDR2 FQNEAQ (reference sequence). The CDR3 sequence is CASSSFPLDPYPYEQYF. The CDR3 nucleotides are TGTGCCAGCAGCTCCTTTCCTCTGGACCCATATCCCTACGAGCAGTACTTC.

The rearrangement joins TRBV10-3 to TRBJ1-4; D remains unclear. Germline CDR1 is ENHRY and CDR2 is SYGVKD. The V gene lost 0 bases and the J gene lost 7 bases, with 6 bases spanning the gap. CDR3 size: 13 residues. CDR3 nucleotide sequence: TGTGCCATCAGTGAGTCTCGGGGTGAAAAACTGTTTTTT. It codes for CAISESRGEKLFF.

Here the CDR3 reads CASSTTSGRGRNEQFF. Written as DNA, the CDR3 is TGTGCCAGCAGCACTACTAGCGGGAGAGGGAGGAATGAGCAGTTCTTC. V and J are TRBV5-6 and TRBJ2-1, with 11 bases identical to TRBD2. Trimming took 4 bases from V and 7 from J; bases not matched to a gene: 10. This CDR3 region has 16 residues. Germline-derived CDR1 and CDR2 are SGHDT and YYEEEE. The full variable domain, completed using reference TRBV5-6 and TRBJ2-1, is DAGVTQSPTHLIKTRGQQVTLRCSPKSGHDTVSWYQQALGQGPQFIFQYYEEEERQRGNFPDRFSGHQFPNYSSELNVNALLLGDSALYLCASSTTSGRGRNEQFFGPGTRLTVL.

Regarding this clone: Other DNA sequences within the sample encode an identical CDR3. The chain links TRBV7-2 to TRBJ2-1; no clear D gene. V was pared by 2 bases and J by 4 bases, with 6 bases between. CDR3 length equals 13 residues. CDR1 is SGHTA, CDR2 FQGNSA, per germline. The CDR3: CASSLSGYNEQFF. The CDR3 DNA reads as TGTGCCAGCAGCTTATCCGGTTACAATGAGCAGTTCTTC.

The chain carries TRBV2 and TRBJ2-7; 8 bases fit TRBD1. CDR3 size: 14 residues. In germline, CDR1 is SNHLY, CDR2 FYNNEI. With 3 bases clipped from V and 6 bases from J, the junction kept 7 bases outside the gene matches. CDR3 sequence (DNA): TGTGCCAGCAGTGACAGGCAGGGGGCTGGCGAGCAGTACTTC. This codes for CASSDRQGAGEQYF.

This chain connects TRBV28 to TRBJ2-6; the D gene could be TRBD1 or TRBD2 (5 bases each). The CDR3 totals 16 residues. Germline V gives CDR1 MDHEN, CDR2 SYDVKM. V was trimmed by 8 bases and J by 0 bases, leaving 14 bases between them. The chain's CDR3 is CASRGRADSGANVLTF. Written as DNA, the CDR3 is TGTGCCAGCCGGGGCAGGGCGGACTCTGGGGCCAACGTCCTGACTTTC.

The V gene is TRBV5-1, the J gene TRBJ2-1, with 10 bases lining up with TRBD2. V lost 0 bases to trimming and J lost 10 bases; unmatched junction nucleotides: 10. CDR1 and CDR2 from the germline V gene are SGHRS and YFSETQ. This CDR3 contains 16 residues. CDR3 residues: CASSLVGSGRAGEQFF. The CDR3 coding sequence is TGCGCCAGCAGCTTGGTGGGAAGCGGGAGGGCCGGGGAGCAGTTCTTC.

The gene calls are TRBV7-9 and TRBJ2-6, with 7 bases matching TRBD1. Germline assignment: CDR1 SEHNR and CDR2 FQNEAQ (reference sequence). The CDR3 runs 17 residues. V was pared by 8 bases and J by 0 bases, with 10 bases of the junction left unmatched. CDR3: CASLPPTGTSGANVLTF. DNA of the CDR3: TGTGCCAGCCTACCCCCGACAGGGACCTCTGGGGCCAACGTCCTGACTTTC. Combining the CDR3 with reference TRBV7-9 and TRBJ2-6 gives the whole variable domain DTGVSQNPRHKITKRGQNVTFRCDPISEHNRLYWYRQTLGQGPEFLTYFQNEAQLEKSRLLSDRFSAERPKGSFSTLEIQRTEQGDSAMYLCASLPPTGTSGANVLTFGAGSRLTVL.

This clone has a single count. This chain joins TRBV6-5 and TRBJ2-3; D not certain. V lost 6 bases and J lost 4, with 11 bases in between. In germline, CDR1 is MNHEY, CDR2 SVGAGI. The CDR3 loop spans 13 amino acids. As DNA, the CDR3 is TGTGCCAGCAGCCCTACGAGGCCAGATACGCAGTATTTT. It encodes CASSPTRPDTQYF.

The rearrangement links TRBV10-3 to TRBJ2-3; D gene ambiguous. Looked up from germline, CDR1 is ENHRY and CDR2 is SYGVKD. The germline V and J ends were trimmed by 4 bases and 4 bases, with 9 bases remaining between them. This CDR3 has 13 residues. For the CDR3, the DNA is TGTGCCATCAGTGCCGCCGCGGCAGATACGCAGTATTTT. This translates into CAISAAAADTQYF.

The chain carries TRBV7-9 and TRBJ2-7; D not certain. CDR3 length: 13 amino acids. CDR1 is SEHNR, CDR2 FQNEAQ, per germline (reference sequence). Trimming left V 5 bases short and J 3 bases short, with 11 bases between. The CDR3 nucleotides read TGTGCCAGCAGCCCAGGACCGGACTACGAGCAGTACTTC. Translating gives CASSPGPDYEQYF.

The chain is built from TRBV7-3 and TRBJ2-1, with D maybe TRBD2 (5 bases). Looked up from germline, CDR1 is SGHTA and CDR2 is FQGTGA. V shed 2 bases and J shed 2 bases, with 13 bases lying between them. The CDR3 runs 16 residues. CDR3 sequence (DNA): TGTGCCAGCAGCTTACGCGGGCTTTCGGCCTACAATGAGCAGTTCTTC. It encodes CASSLRGLSAYNEQFF.

The chain has TRBV15 and TRBJ1-2; possible D gene TRBD1, 5 bases. Germline V lookup: CDR1 LNHNV, CDR2 YYDKDF (reference sequence). CDR3 length: 14 amino acids. Trimming removed 1 base at V and 6 bases at J, with 12 bases between. The CDR3 region has the DNA TGTGCCACCAGCAGAGCTTGGAGGGGCGATGGCTACACCTTC. The encoded protein is CATSRAWRGDGYTF.

The J gene is TRBJ2-1, the V gene TRBV2; TRBD2 matches at 7 bases. The junction had 13 bases not matched to a gene; V was cut back by 4 bases and J by 4 bases. The CDR3 loop spans 17 amino acids. Per the germline V gene, CDR1 is SNHLY and CDR2 is FYNNEI. CDR3 loop: CASSATAGGSKYNEQFF. DNA for the CDR3: TGTGCCAGCAGTGCCACTGCCGGGGGGTCTAAGTACAATGAGCAGTTCTTC.

The chain employs TRBV28 and TRBJ1-1; D is unresolved. Trimming stripped 0 bases from V and 7 bases from J, with 6 bases between. The length of the CDR3 is 12 residues. The germline CDR1 and CDR2 sequences are MDHEN and SYDVKM. The CDR3 coding sequence is TGTGCCAGCAGTTTATGGGGGAGTGAAGCTTTCTTT. Translation gives CASSLWGSEAFF. The whole variable domain, remainder taken from reference TRBV28 and TRBJ1-1, is DVKVTQSSRYLVKRTGEKVFLECVQDMDHENMFWYRQDPGLGLRLIYFSYDVKMKEKGDIPEGYSVSREKKERFSLILESASTNQTSMYLCASSLWGSEAFFGQGTRLTVV.

This clone came up once. This sequence joins TRBV5-4 and TRBJ1-2; the D is unclear. Looked up from germline, CDR1 is SGHNT and CDR2 is YYREEE (reference sequence). Trimming pared 0 bases from V and 2 bases from J, leaving 8 bases between. This CDR3 spans 14 amino acids. CDR3 sequence (DNA): TGTGCCAGCAGCTTGGCTTCTCGAAACTATGGCTACACCTTC. This translates into CASSLASRNYGYTF.

This sequence joins TRBV29-1 and TRBJ1-5; 7 bases line up with TRBD1. CDR1 is SQVTM, CDR2 ANQGSEA, per germline. The CDR3 sequence is 13 residues long. The trim removed 6 bases at V and 2 bases at J, leaving 4 bases unmatched. The chain's CDR3 is CSVVDRGNQPQHF. The DNA of the CDR3 is TGCAGCGTCGTAGACAGGGGCAATCAGCCCCAGCATTTT. The full variable domain, in which reference TRBV29-1 and TRBJ1-5 provide the parts outside the CDR3, is SAVISQKPSRDICQRGTSLTIQCQVDSQVTMMFWYRQQPGQSLTLIATANQGSEATYESGFVIDKFPISRPNLTFSTLTVSNMSPEDSSIYLCSVVDRGNQPQHFGDGTRLSIL.

This rearrangement joins TRBV27 to TRBJ1-4; D remains unclear. The CDR3 loop spans 13 amino acids. Deletions cut 9 bases from V and 7 bases from J, with 15 bases between. Germline CDR1 is MNHEY and CDR2 is SMNVEV (reference sequence). The CDR3 coding sequence is TGTGCCAGTGGACCGAACTTTTTTGAAAAACTGTTTTTT. Protein: CASGPNFFEKLFF.

The rearrangement uses TRBV5-4 and TRBJ2-3; 9 positions agree with TRBD1. Trimming took 3 bases from V and 4 from J; bases not matched to a gene: 6. Germline loops: CDR1 SGHNT, CDR2 YYREEE (reference sequence). The length of the CDR3 is 15 residues. CDR3 loop: CASSSGRQGADTQYF. CDR3 nucleotide sequence: TGTGCCAGCAGCTCTGGGAGACAGGGGGCAGATACGCAGTATTTT.

This chain links TRBV7-2 with TRBJ2-5, with 12 bases matching TRBD2. From germline, CDR1 is SGHTA and CDR2 FQGNSA. The V gene end was trimmed by 3 bases and the J gene end by 5 bases; junction bases not matched to a gene: 7. The length of the CDR3 is 16 residues. The CDR3 loop is CASSFSSGRARETQYF. CDR3 coding DNA: TGTGCCAGCAGCTTTTCTAGCGGGAGGGCCCGGGAGACCCAGTACTTC.

The chain employs TRBV15 and TRBJ2-1; TRBD1 is a possible D gene (5 bases). The length of the CDR3 is 16 residues. Per germline, CDR1 LNHNV and CDR2 YYDKDF (reference sequence). The V gene lost 4 bases and the J gene lost 0 bases, with 13 bases spanning the gap. The CDR3 sequence is CATSKNRLSSYNEQFF. The CDR3 DNA sequence: TGTGCCACCAGCAAAAACAGGCTAAGCTCCTACAATGAGCAGTTCTTC.

The CDR3 coding sequence is TGTGCCAGCAGCCCGCGACAGGGGGCAGGTTACAATGAGCAGTTCTTC. Translating it yields CASSPRQGAGYNEQFF. V and J are TRBV9 and TRBJ2-1; 10 bases line up with TRBD1. This CDR3 is built from 16 residues. Germline V gene data show CDR1 as SGDLS and CDR2 as YYNGEE. Germline trimming cut 4 bases from V and 4 bases from J; bases unmatched to any gene: 8.

This clone occurred once. The chain recombines TRBV7-2 with TRBJ2-5, with a possible D match to TRBD1 (6 bases). V lost 1 base to trimming and J lost 5 bases, with 17 bases between them. The CDR3 length is 16 residues. Per germline, CDR1 SGHTA and CDR2 FQGNSA. The CDR3 protein is CASSLVSGEVEETQYF. DNA for the CDR3: TGTGCCAGCAGCTTAGTGTCAGGGGAAGTGGAGGAGACCCAGTACTTC. Drawing the rest from reference TRBV7-2 and TRBJ2-5, the complete variable domain is GAGVSQSPSNKVTEKGKDVELRCDPISGHTALYWYRQSLGQGLEFLIYFQGNSAPDKSGLPSDRFSAERTGGSVSTLTIQRTQQEDSAVYLCASSLVSGEVEETQYFGPGTRLLVL.

Concerning this clone itself: Other DNA sequences from this sample encode an identical CDR3 as well. The chain combines TRBV6-1 with TRBJ2-1, with 9 nucleotides matching TRBD2. The germline V gene encodes CDR1 MNHNS and CDR2 SASEGT. Germline trimming cut 3 bases from V and 1 base from J; bases unmatched to any gene: 1. The CDR3 spans 15 residues. For the CDR3, the DNA is TGTGCCAGCAGTGAGACTAGCGGTTCCTACAATGAGCAGTTCTTC. Protein product: CASSETSGSYNEQFF.

This clone is a singleton in its sample. This rearrangement joins TRBV11-2 to TRBJ2-3, with TRBD2 matching 14 bases. This CDR3 spans 16 amino acids. Trimming took 4 bases from V and 3 from J; bases not matched to a gene: 3. Germline V lookup: CDR1 SGHAT, CDR2 FQNNGV. The CDR3 reads CASSSWTSGRTDTQYF. CDR3 DNA sequence: TGTGCCAGCAGCTCCTGGACTAGCGGGAGGACAGATACGCAGTATTTT.

The genes are TRBV19 and TRBJ1-2; maybe TRBD1 (5 bases). Germline CDR1 and CDR2: LNHDA and SQIVND (reference sequence). The CDR3 is made up of 15 amino acids. The germline V and J ends were trimmed by 5 bases and 3 bases, with 16 bases remaining between them. For the CDR3, the DNA is TGTGCCAGTAGTCCCTCAGGGAGCCGGTACTATGGCTACACCTTC. Amino acid sequence: CASSPSGSRYYGYTF.

V is TRBV29-1 and J is TRBJ2-1, with 9 bases lining up with TRBD1. The CDR3 spans 13 residues. The V and J ends lost 5 bases and 8 bases, in that order; junction bases with no gene match: 7. From germline, CDR1 is SQVTM and CDR2 ANQGSEA. The DNA for the CDR3 is TGCAGCGTTCCGGGACAGGGTGTTTATGAGCAGTTCTTC. This codes for CSVPGQGVYEQFF.

The chain joins TRBV5-4 to TRBJ2-7, with TRBD1 matching 10 bases. The CDR3 runs to 15 residues. V lost 5 bases and J lost 4; bases outside the gene matches: 9. Germline V gene sequence: CDR1 SGHNT, CDR2 YYREEE (reference sequence). CDR3 in amino acids: CASRRGQGFLYEQYF. As DNA, the CDR3 is TGTGCCAGCAGGAGGGGACAGGGGTTCTTGTACGAGCAGTACTTC. Together with reference TRBV5-4 and TRBJ2-7, the CDR3 gives the full variable domain: ETGVTQSPTHLIKTRGQQVTLRCSSQSGHNTVSWYQQALGQGPQFIFQYYREEENGRGNFPPRFSGLQFPNYSSELNVNALELDDSALYLCASRRGQGFLYEQYFGPGTRLTVT.

The chain joins TRBV30 to TRBJ1-3; D is ambiguous. Germline V lookup: CDR1 GTSNPN, CDR2 SVGIG (reference sequence). V lost 0 bases to trimming and J lost 4 bases, with 13 bases between them. The CDR3 has 15 residues. The CDR3 is CAWSVLDRKGNTIYF. The CDR3 DNA sequence: TGTGCCTGGAGTGTACTTGACCGGAAAGGAAACACCATATATTTT.

This clone has only one observation. V and J are TRBV7-3 and TRBJ2-3; no reliable D call. CDR3 length equals 13 residues. The germline V gene has CDR1 SGHTA and CDR2 FQGTGA. V was pared by 3 bases and J by 4 bases, with 8 bases between. Here the CDR3 reads CASSFVHPDTQYF. CDR3 DNA: TGTGCCAGCAGCTTTGTCCACCCAGATACGCAGTATTTT.

The genes are TRBV27 and TRBJ1-1, with a possible D match to TRBD1 (5 bases). Germline V lookup: CDR1 MNHEY, CDR2 SMNVEV (reference sequence). The CDR3 sequence is 15 residues long. V gave up 1 base and J gave up 7 bases, with 16 bases separating them. CDR3 residues: CASSLLGGREGEAFF. The CDR3 bases are TGTGCCAGCAGTTTATTGGGGGGTCGTGAGGGTGAAGCTTTCTTT.

The J gene is TRBJ2-5, the V gene TRBV19, with TRBD2 matching over 9 bases. The CDR3 is 15 amino acids. J lost 9 bases, V lost 5 bases, and 13 bases had no gene match. The germline CDR1 and CDR2 sequences are LNHDA and SQIVND (reference sequence). The DNA for the CDR3 is TGTGCCAGTAGTCCGTCGACTAGCGGTTCTTGGGCCCAGTACTTC. It translates to CASSPSTSGSWAQYF.